This record looks at one T cell receptor (beta chain) sequence and its context. The antigen remains undetermined. The sample originates from a study of CD8 T cells in Susac syndrome. Whole-study context: Intravenous immunoglobulin alone or corticosteroids were being given to patients with Susac syndrome at blood draw, unless they were therapy-naive.

V lost 7 bases, J lost 6 bases, and 12 bases lay in between. The CDR3 totals 12 residues. The germline gives CDR1 SNHLY, CDR2 FYNNEI. Roughly 0.45 to 1 ug RNA was reverse transcribed with random hexamers. TCRdb re-called the immunoSEQ multiplex PCR reads with MiXCR, one entry per CDR3 protein. The sample has under 95,000 distinct CDR3 sequences; 85% to 95% are singletons. The TEMRA cells underwent FACS enrichment, while the CD8+ and CD4+ T cells underwent negative isolation. Study-level findings and limits: Within Susac syndrome CD4+ T cell repertoires, clonal expansion was not evident.

The rearrangement joins TRBV2 to TRBJ1-2; TRBD1 might be the D (6 bases). The sequence derives from a human donor with Susac syndrome. Material: CD4+ T cells from PBMCs. The DNA for the CDR3 is TGTGCCAGCAAGGGGGGGTGGGATGGCTACACCTTC. This encodes CASKGGWDGYTF.